The 26 T cell receptor beta chains listed next were all sequenced from one sample in a study of T cell responses to AZD1222 COVID-19 vaccine. TCRdb's table, derived via immunoSEQ multiplex PCR, lists solely in-frame clones and lacks some. The profile covers about 140,000 clones, with around 90% appearing a single time and 2.8% taken by the ten largest. Sequencing used peripheral blood, obtained on day 0 of AZD1222 vaccination. Receptor source: an adult in good health.

The chain is built from TRBV10-2 and TRBJ1-5; D is perhaps TRBD1 (6 bases). The CDR3 has 17 amino acids. The germline V and J ends were trimmed by 3 bases and 2 bases, with 17 bases remaining between them. Germline CDR1 is WSHSY and CDR2 is SAAADI. CDR3 amino acids: CASSDQRGGRGNQPQHF. The CDR3 nucleotides are TGCGCCAGCAGTGACCAGAGGGGGGGTAGGGGCAATCAGCCCCAGCATTTT.

This chain connects TRBV9 to TRBJ1-2, with 7 nucleotides matching TRBD1. This CDR3 contains 12 residues. V shed 3 bases, J shed 4 bases, and the junction held 0 bases outside the gene matches. Germline V gene lookup returns CDR1 SGDLS and CDR2 YYNGEE. CDR3 sequence reads: CASSGQGYGYTF. The DNA of the CDR3 is TGTGCCAGCAGCGGACAGGGCTATGGCTACACCTTC.

The V and J genes are TRBV19 and TRBJ1-5; TRBD1 is a possible D gene (5 bases). V lost 4 bases, J lost 2 bases, and 12 bases lay in between. Per the germline V gene, CDR1 is LNHDA and CDR2 is SQIVND (reference sequence). The CDR3 extends over 15 amino acids. CDR3 bases: TGTGCCAGTAGTAAAGTGGCGGGGGGCAATCAGCCCCAGCATTTT. It specifies CASSKVAGGNQPQHF.

This rearrangement joins TRBV24-1 to TRBJ1-2; D remains unclear. With 5 bases removed from V and 1 base from J, the gap between germline ends came to 7 bases. Germline V gives CDR1 KGHDR, CDR2 SFDVKD. The CDR3 spans 13 residues. CDR3 in amino acids: CATSVADNYGYTF. CDR3 sequence (DNA): TGTGCCACCAGTGTGGCGGATAACTATGGCTACACCTTC.

CDR3: CASSGQGPYEQYF. The CDR3 DNA reads TGTGCCAGTAGTGGACAGGGCCCCTACGAGCAGTACTTC. The chain is built from TRBV19 and TRBJ2-7, with 8 nucleotides matching TRBD1. CDR3 size: 13 residues. V dropped 5 bases and J dropped 2; count of bases not matched to a gene: 2. CDR1 is LNHDA, CDR2 SQIVND, per germline (reference sequence).

This clone has a count of ten or more. The chain links TRBV4-3 to TRBJ1-2; tentative D call: TRBD1 (5 bases). The V end was cut by 0 bases, the J end by 1 base, with 9 bases between. CDR3 length: 15 residues. Per germline, CDR1 LGHNA and CDR2 YSLEER. CDR3: CASSQDLGGNYGYTF. CDR3 in DNA: TGCGCCAGCAGCCAAGATCTGGGGGGTAACTATGGCTACACCTTC.

The chain joins TRBV11-3 to TRBJ1-2; D uncertain. The CDR3 loop spans 12 amino acids. Germline assignment: CDR1 SGHNT and CDR2 YENEEA. V was cut by 8 bases and J by 2 bases, with 9 bases left in between. CDR3 loop: CASARENYGYTF. The CDR3, as DNA: TGTGCCAGCGCGCGGGAAAACTATGGCTACACCTTC.

The CDR3, as DNA: TGTGCCACCAGCTCAGGCTTCTATGGCTACACCTTC. Its translation is CATSSGFYGYTF. The chain has TRBV24-1 and TRBJ1-2; D is unresolved. V was clipped by 7 bases and J by 4 bases, with 9 bases between them. From germline, CDR1 is KGHDR and CDR2 SFDVKD. This CDR3 is 12 amino acids long.

This rearrangement joins TRBV11-3 to TRBJ2-5, with 8 positions matching TRBD1. Germline CDR1 and CDR2: SGHNT and YENEEA. This CDR3 is 15 amino acids long. Trimming at V came to 5 bases and at J to 5 bases, leaving 10 bases not matched to a gene. CDR3: CASSLRTGWVETQYF. The CDR3 DNA is TGTGCCAGCAGCCTACGGACAGGGTGGGTGGAGACCCAGTACTTC.

V usage is TRBV7-9 and J usage is TRBJ1-1; maybe TRBD1 (5 bases). The germline CDR1 and CDR2 sequences are SEHNR and FQNEAQ (reference sequence). With 5 bases removed from V and 1 base from J, the gap between germline ends came to 8 bases. The CDR3 loop spans 13 amino acids. CDR3 DNA: TGTGCCAGCAGCCTTACAGGGAACACTGAAGCTTTCTTT. Protein: CASSLTGNTEAFF.

This chain connects TRBV7-9 to TRBJ2-1, with TRBD2 identical over 11 bases. CDR1 and CDR2 from the germline V gene are SEHNR and FQNEAQ (reference sequence). The junction had 10 bases not matched to a gene; V was cut back by 5 bases and J by 4 bases. This CDR3 spans 17 amino acids. The CDR3 sequence: CASSPTPLAGAYNEQFF. In nucleotides, the CDR3 is TGTGCCAGCAGCCCAACGCCACTAGCGGGAGCTTACAATGAGCAGTTCTTC.

In its sample, this clone was seen a few times. This chain connects TRBV14 to TRBJ1-3; possible D gene TRBD1, 5 bases. V was shortened by 1 base and J by 9 bases, with 7 bases between the two germline ends. The CDR3 sequence is 12 residues long. Germline values: CDR1 SGHDN, CDR2 FVKESK. The CDR3 DNA reads TGTGCCAGCAGCCAAGGCGGGGGCACCATATATTTT. It yields the protein CASSQGGGTIYF.

This clone was observed once. The chain recombines TRBV7-9 with TRBJ1-4; 9 bases are shared with TRBD1. Unmatched junction bases numbered 7, after V lost 7 bases and J lost 4 bases. The germline CDR1 and CDR2 sequences are SEHNR and FQNEAQ (reference sequence). The CDR3 consists of 15 residues. In nucleotides, the CDR3 is TGTGCCAGCAACCTACCGGGACAGGGTAATGAAAAACTGTTTTTT. Protein: CASNLPGQGNEKLFF.

The chain carries TRBV30 and TRBJ2-7, with unresolved D. Germline V gene sequence: CDR1 GTSNPN, CDR2 SVGIG (reference sequence). The CDR3 runs to 15 residues. Trimming removed 4 bases from V and 4 bases from J, with 20 bases in between. CDR3 amino acids: CAWTPQENSLYEQYF. The CDR3 DNA follows: TGTGCCTGGACTCCCCAAGAGAACAGCCTGTACGAGCAGTACTTC.

This chain connects TRBV29-1 to TRBJ2-3; 7 positions agree with TRBD2. This CDR3 is built from 13 residues. Germline lookup yields CDR1 SQVTM and CDR2 ANQGSEA. With 7 bases clipped from V and 6 bases from J, the junction kept 10 bases outside the gene matches. The CDR3 is CSALLARGDTQYF. Written as DNA, the CDR3 is TGCAGCGCCTTACTAGCGCGCGGGGATACGCAGTATTTT.

CDR3 in DNA: TGTGCCAGCAGCTCTACTAGCGGGGTACGCCAAGAGACCCAGTACTTC. It is translated as CASSSTSGVRQETQYF. This sequence joins TRBV11-2 and TRBJ2-5, with 10 bases lining up with TRBD2. Germline V gene lookup returns CDR1 SGHAT and CDR2 FQNNGV. This CDR3 comprises 16 residues. With V trimmed by 4 bases and J by 1 base, 6 bases remained unmatched.

The CDR3 region has the DNA TGTGCCAGCAGTAGGCCAGGGGTTGAAGCTTTCTTT. As protein: CASSRPGVEAFF. This chain links TRBV28 with TRBJ1-1, with D possibly matching TRBD1 (6 bases). Germline CDR1 is MDHEN and CDR2 is SYDVKM. The V end lost 5 bases, the J end lost 7 bases, and 11 bases lay between the germline ends. The CDR3 has 12 amino acids.

A word on this clone: The same CDR3 is also encoded by other DNA sequences in this sample. The chain employs TRBV5-1 and TRBJ1-5, with a possible D match to TRBD1 (5 bases). V lost 0 bases to trimming and J lost 4 bases, with 11 bases between them. Looked up from germline, CDR1 is SGHRS and CDR2 is YFSETQ. The CDR3 runs to 15 residues. The CDR3 spells CASSLAGGGNQPQHF. CDR3 sequence (DNA): TGCGCCAGCAGCTTGGCCGGCGGGGGGAATCAGCCCCAGCATTTT.

The sample holds one count of this clone. The chain links TRBV28 to TRBJ1-5; 7 bases line up with TRBD1. The CDR3 spans 12 residues. Germline lookup yields CDR1 MDHEN and CDR2 SYDVKM. CDR3 nucleotide sequence: TGTGGGACAGGAGATAGCAATCAGCCCCAGCATTTT. Translated, it gives CGTGDSNQPQHF. Combining the CDR3 with reference TRBV28 and TRBJ1-5 gives the whole variable domain DVKVTQSSRYLVKRTGEKVFLECVQDMDHENMFWYRQDPGLGLRLIYFSYDVKMKEKGDIPEGYSVSREKKERFSLILESASTNQTSMYLCGTGDSNQPQHFGDGTRLSIL.

This chain connects TRBV10-3 to TRBJ2-1; TRBD2 matches at 10 bases. This CDR3 is 17 amino acids long. Germline assignment: CDR1 ENHRY and CDR2 SYGVKD. The ends lost 2 bases at V and 0 bases at J; junction bases unmatched: 4. CDR3 DNA sequence: TGTGCCATCAGTGAGAGAAGCGGGAGGGCCTCCTACAATGAGCAGTTCTTC. This encodes CAISERSGRASYNEQFF.

The chain recombines TRBV4-3 with TRBJ2-3, with D unclear. The CDR3 length is 14 residues. V was cut by 0 bases and J by 2 bases, with 6 bases left in between. Germline lookup yields CDR1 LGHNA and CDR2 YSLEER. The CDR3 region is CASSQDPATDTQYF. The CDR3 nucleotides are TGCGCCAGCAGCCAAGACCCAGCCACAGATACGCAGTATTTT.

V and J are TRBV5-1 and TRBJ1-1; 7 bases agree with TRBD1. CDR1 and CDR2 from the germline V gene are SGHRS and YFSETQ. The CDR3 totals 14 residues. V lost 4 bases and J lost 8; bases outside the gene matches: 11. CDR3 sequence (DNA): TGCGCCAGCAGCCCTGGCGGGACAGCCTACGAAGCTTTCTTT. Translating gives CASSPGGTAYEAFF.

The CDR3 loop is CASSLGTLSYEQYF. The CDR3 region has the DNA TGTGCCAGCAGCTTAGGGACTCTTTCCTACGAGCAGTACTTC. J is TRBJ2-7 and V is TRBV5-6, with D possibly being TRBD2 (6 bases). Germline CDR1 SGHDT, CDR2 YYEEEE. CDR3 length: 14 residues. Trimming removed 2 bases from V and 1 base from J, with 10 bases in between.

This chain connects TRBV5-6 to TRBJ2-1; 12 bases map to TRBD2. Germline V gene sequence: CDR1 SGHDT, CDR2 YYEEEE. The V and J ends lost 4 bases and 6 bases, in that order; junction bases with no gene match: 11. This CDR3 has 17 amino acids. The CDR3 region is CASSEYRTSGNRNEQFF. The CDR3 DNA is TGTGCCAGCAGCGAATACCGGACTAGCGGGAACCGCAATGAGCAGTTCTTC. Looking up the rest from reference TRBV5-6 and TRBJ2-1 gives the full variable domain: DAGVTQSPTHLIKTRGQQVTLRCSPKSGHDTVSWYQQALGQGPQFIFQYYEEEERQRGNFPDRFSGHQFPNYSSELNVNALLLGDSALYLCASSEYRTSGNRNEQFFGPGTRLTVL.

This chain connects TRBV29-1 to TRBJ2-3, with D perhaps TRBD2 (7 bases). The ends were cut back, 7 bases at V and 3 bases at J, with 20 bases in the middle. Germline V lookup: CDR1 SQVTM, CDR2 ANQGSEA. CDR3 length: 15 residues. The DNA of the CDR3 is TGCAGCGAGGGGGGAGGGGCCGAGATAACAGATACGCAGTATTTT. It translates to CSEGGGAEITDTQYF.

This clone appeared a single time. The CDR3 spells CASSPGQGEQPQHF. For the CDR3, the DNA is TGTGCCAGCTCACCGGGACAGGGGGAACAGCCCCAGCATTTT. V is TRBV18 and J is TRBJ1-5, with 11 bases identical to TRBD1. The trim removed 3 bases at V and 7 bases at J, leaving 2 bases unmatched. CDR1 and CDR2 from the germline V gene are KGHSH and LQKENI. This CDR3 is built from 14 residues.